Each of the 24 T cell receptor beta chains below was sequenced from the same sample in a study of CD8 T cells in ankylosing spondylitis. TCRdb passed the 5' RACE reads through MiXCR, listing each CDR3 protein once. The table has about 160,000 distinct CDR3 sequences, about 18% seen once. The sample taken for sequencing was blood, either unsorted or a sorted T cell fraction (not recorded which). These receptors were obtained from a male donor with ankylosing spondylitis or in good health (not recorded which).

Many counts were recorded for this clonotype. The CDR3 DNA is TGTGCCAGCCGATACAGGGGAAGAACAGATACGCAGTATTTT. Protein product: CASRYRGRTDTQYF. The V call is TRBV6-5, the J call TRBJ2-3; TRBD1 matches 7 bases. V dropped 8 bases and J dropped 3; count of bases not matched to a gene: 8. Germline V CDR1 and CDR2: MNHEY, SVGAGI. The CDR3 contains 14 residues.

The chain combines TRBV27 with TRBJ2-7; TRBD2 aligns across 8 bases. Germline lookup yields CDR1 MNHEY and CDR2 SMNVEV (reference sequence). The CDR3 spans 14 residues. Trimming at V came to 4 bases and at J to 4 bases, leaving 6 bases not matched to a gene. This chain's CDR3 is CASSYSGDQYEQYF. The DNA for the CDR3 is TGTGCCAGCAGTTATAGCGGGGACCAGTACGAGCAGTACTTC.

The rearrangement uses TRBV20-1 and TRBJ2-3, with D possibly being TRBD2 (6 bases). The CDR3 extends over 13 amino acids. The V gene lost 3 bases and the J gene lost 8 bases, with 15 bases spanning the gap. Germline CDR1 and CDR2: DFQATT and SNEGSKA (reference sequence). CDR3 loop: CSARSAGSPTQYF. For the CDR3, the DNA is TGCAGTGCTAGGTCCGCGGGGAGTCCTACGCAGTATTTT.

This clonotype has a count of ten or more. The CDR3 DNA reads as TGTGCCAGCAGCCCCGCGGGACAGGGGGCGACTAATGAAAAACTGTTTTTT. Translating gives CASSPAGQGATNEKLFF. This chain uses TRBV28 with TRBJ1-4; TRBD1 aligns across 12 bases. The germline V gene has CDR1 MDHEN and CDR2 SYDVKM. This CDR3 is built from 17 residues. The trim removed 6 bases at V and 2 bases at J, leaving 7 bases unmatched.

This clonotype was observed many times. The chain combines TRBV19 with TRBJ1-1; D is possibly TRBD1 (5 bases). The CDR3 sequence is 13 residues long. Trimming pared 3 bases from V and 3 bases from J, leaving 8 bases between. CDR1 and CDR2 (germline): LNHDA, SQIVND (reference sequence). The chain's CDR3 is CASSIRRDTEAFF. The CDR3 nucleotides are TGTGCCAGTAGTATCCGCAGGGACACTGAAGCTTTCTTT.

In its sample, this clonotype was seen many times. This rearrangement joins TRBV20-1 to TRBJ2-7, with 7 bases matching TRBD2. Germline V gene data show CDR1 as DFQATT and CDR2 as SNEGSKA (reference sequence). This CDR3 spans 16 amino acids. The V segment lost 3 bases and the J segment 3 bases; nucleotides outside the gene matches: 14. CDR3 protein: CSASLLGLVSIYEQYF. DNA of the CDR3: TGCAGTGCTAGCTTACTAGGACTAGTAAGTATCTACGAGCAGTACTTC.

At least ten counts were recorded for this clonotype. The DNA for the CDR3 is TGCAGTGCTAGTGGGACAGGGGGTTCAATTCAGTACTTC. Its translation is CSASGTGGSIQYF. V is TRBV20-1 and J is TRBJ2-4; 11 bases agree with TRBD1. The CDR3 length is 13 residues. Germline CDR1 reads DFQATT; CDR2 reads SNEGSKA (reference sequence). V shed 3 bases and J 10 bases; nucleotides not matched to a gene: 5.

Concerning this clonotype: A much larger clone differs from this one at a single base, so this may be a read error. The chain has TRBV20-1 and TRBJ2-1, with 11 bases aligning to TRBD2. This CDR3 is built from 15 residues. Germline V gene lookup returns CDR1 DFQATT and CDR2 SNEGSKA (reference sequence). The CDR3 DNA reads as TGCAGTGCTAGGCCCCTAGCGGGAGGACGAAATGCGCAGTTCTTC. Amino acids: CSARPLAGGRNAQFF.

V and J are TRBV6-5 and TRBJ2-1; maybe TRBD2 (6 bases). The V end lost 3 bases, the J end lost 10 bases, and 22 bases lay between the germline ends. The CDR3 runs to 16 residues. The germline V gene has CDR1 MNHEY and CDR2 SVGAGI. The CDR3 here is CASSYTSSNPGREQFF. CDR3 bases: TGTGCCAGCAGTTATACTAGCTCAAACCCTGGGAGGGAGCAGTTCTTC.

This clonotype was observed at least ten times. The chain joins TRBV5-1 to TRBJ2-3, with 8 bases fitting TRBD2. With 2 bases clipped from V and 3 bases from J, the junction kept 2 bases outside the gene matches. The CDR3 loop spans 14 amino acids. Germline CDR1 is SGHRS and CDR2 is YFSETQ. The chain's CDR3 is CASSLTSGTDTQYF. The CDR3 nucleotides are TGCGCCAGCAGCTTAACTAGCGGTACAGATACGCAGTATTTT.

The rearrangement uses TRBV10-3 and TRBJ2-1, with D possibly TRBD2 on 5 matching bases. The CDR3 spans 14 residues. V gave up 7 bases and J gave up 5 bases, with 15 bases separating them. CDR1 and CDR2 (germline): ENHRY, SYGVKD. The CDR3 region has the DNA TGTGCCATCACCCAGCGGCAGTCGGACAATGAGCAGTTCTTC. Its translation: CAITQRQSDNEQFF.

This clonotype occurred many times. The gene calls are TRBV11-2 and TRBJ2-3; 10 bases map to TRBD2. V lost 7 bases to trimming and J lost 2 bases; unmatched junction nucleotides: 6. The CDR3 covers 15 residues. Germline-derived CDR1 and CDR2 are SGHAT and FQNNGV. DNA for the CDR3: TGTGCCAGCACCCTAACTAGCGGGACCACAGATACGCAGTATTTT. Translation: CASTLTSGTTDTQYF.

This clonotype was seen repeatedly, ten times or more. CDR3 nucleotide sequence: TGTGCCAGCAGCCAAGGACAGCTCGAGACCCAGTACTTC. As protein: CASSQGQLETQYF. The chain has TRBV28 and TRBJ2-5; a weak D match, TRBD1 (6 bases). V lost 6 bases and J 5 bases, leaving 13 bases between the germline ends. Germline V gene data show CDR1 as MDHEN and CDR2 as SYDVKM. This CDR3 is 13 amino acids long.

At least ten counts were recorded for this clonotype. The chain combines TRBV27 with TRBJ1-5; 7 positions match TRBD1. The length of the CDR3 is 15 residues. Trimming cost V 3 bases and J 3 bases; bases outside gene matches: 5. Per the germline V gene, CDR1 is MNHEY and CDR2 is SMNVEV (reference sequence). In nucleotides, the CDR3 is TGTGCCAGCAGTTTGGGGACAGCCTCCAATCAGCCCCAGCATTTT. Its protein product is CASSLGTASNQPQHF.

The sample holds a few counts of this clonotype. This sequence joins TRBV20-1 and TRBJ1-5, with 9 bases matching TRBD1. J gave up 6 bases and V 3 bases, and 6 bases lay outside the gene matches. Germline V gives CDR1 DFQATT, CDR2 SNEGSKA (reference sequence). This CDR3 region has 14 residues. The CDR3 DNA reads as TGCAGTGCTAGCTACAGGGGGCATGGTCAGCCCCAGCATTTT. Residues: CSASYRGHGQPQHF.

The table lists this clonotype with a few counts. This chain links TRBV5-1 with TRBJ2-2, with TRBD2 as a possible D gene (5 bases). Germline V lookup: CDR1 SGHRS, CDR2 YFSETQ. This CDR3 is 14 amino acids long. V was clipped by 1 base and J by 5 bases, with 9 bases between them. CDR3 sequence: CASSLYRGTGELFF. As DNA, the CDR3 is TGCGCCAGCAGCTTGTATCGGGGTACCGGGGAGCTGTTTTTT.

This clonotype was seen ten or more times. The CDR3 nucleotides are TGCGCCAGCAGCTTGGCTGGGGCTGGCTCCTACGAGCAGTACTTC. Its translation: CASSLAGAGSYEQYF. V is TRBV5-1 and J is TRBJ2-7, with D tentatively TRBD1 (5 bases). The CDR3 spans 15 residues. The germline gives CDR1 SGHRS, CDR2 YFSETQ. V dropped 0 bases and J dropped 0 bases, with 10 bases sitting between them.

This clonotype came up a few times. The chain has TRBV7-9 and TRBJ1-1; no definite D call. Germline-derived CDR1 and CDR2 are SEHNR and FQNEAQ (reference sequence). There are 14 residues in the CDR3. The V end lost 5 bases, the J end lost 2 bases, and 12 bases lay between the germline ends. CDR3 protein: CASSPLGINTEAFF. As DNA, the CDR3 is TGTGCCAGCAGCCCCTTGGGCATAAACACTGAAGCTTTCTTT.

V is TRBV7-2 and J is TRBJ2-1; D remains ambiguous. Trimming removed 5 bases from V and 5 bases from J, with 4 bases in between. The CDR3 has 11 amino acids. Germline V gene sequence: CDR1 SGHTA, CDR2 FQGNSA. DNA of the CDR3: TGTGCCAGCAGCCGACACAATGAGCAGTTCTTC. Its protein product is CASSRHNEQFF.

Many counts were recorded for this clonotype. The chain has TRBV12-3 or TRBV12-4 and TRBJ2-5; tentatively, D is TRBD1 (6 bases). The CDR3 extends over 14 amino acids. The V and J ends lost 6 bases and 3 bases respectively, with 14 bases between them. In DNA, the CDR3 is TGTGCCAGCAGCCCGGTACAGGGCAAAGAGACCCAGTACTTC. Amino acid sequence: CASSPVQGKETQYF.

This chain joins TRBV12-3 or TRBV12-4 and TRBJ1-1; tentatively, D is TRBD1 (5 bases). V was shortened by 4 bases and J by 5 bases, with 17 bases between the two germline ends. The CDR3 length is 15 residues. Here the CDR3 DNA reads TGTGCCAGCAGTTCGGGAAGGAGGGGCGGGACTGAAGCTTTCTTT. This sequence encodes CASSSGRRGGTEAFF.

In its sample, this clonotype was seen many times. The rearrangement uses TRBV24-1 and TRBJ2-1; 8 nucleotides match TRBD2. Per germline, CDR1 KGHDR and CDR2 SFDVKD. This CDR3 has 14 amino acids. V lost 7 bases, J lost 3 bases, and 4 bases stayed unmatched. The CDR3, as DNA: TGTGCCACCAGCCGGGAGGGGAACTACAATGAGCAGTTCTTC. This encodes CATSREGNYNEQFF.

This sequence joins TRBV29-1 and TRBJ2-1; D perhaps matches TRBD2 (6 bases). Germline assignment: CDR1 SQVTM and CDR2 ANQGSEA. The CDR3 is made up of 14 amino acids. The ends were cut back, 4 bases at V and 6 bases at J, with 16 bases in the middle. CDR3 nucleotide sequence: TGCAGCGTTGTGGGGGGAGTCGTTGGCAATGAGCAGTTCTTC. It encodes CSVVGGVVGNEQFF.

A few counts support this clonotype. The CDR3 region has the DNA TGTGCCAGCAGCTTAGGGCTTTGGGGGGCAGAGACCCAGTACTTC. This sequence encodes CASSLGLWGAETQYF. The J gene is TRBJ2-5, the V gene TRBV7-2; D might be TRBD1 or TRBD2, each matching 6 bases. Germline-derived CDR1 and CDR2 are SGHTA and FQGNSA. There are 15 residues in the CDR3. Trimming removed 1 base from V and 4 bases from J, with 13 bases in between.